This T cell receptor beta chain was observed in a study of monozygotic twins with inflammatory bowel disease (dated by TCRdb to the late 2010s). About the full investigation: The full study comprised 30 or so monozygotic twin pairs: nine German pairs (four IBD-concordant, five IBD-discordant) and 19 IBD-discordant Danish pairs. The search for disease-associated traits relied mainly on comparing, within discordant pairs, IBD patients with their genetically identical healthy co-twins. Each individual had, on average, about 151 000 unique TCRalpha sequences and 181 000 unique TCRbeta sequences available for analysis.

Paper-wide results and their limitations: Compared with healthy twins, IBD patients had fewer clonotypes in common with other individuals, a difference most pronounced in patients showing signs of disease activity. The analysis was unable to tell different T cell subtypes apart. The results gave no support for a single strong signal or clonotype linked to IBD. A decrease in TCRbeta repertoire diversity, as measured by inverse Simpson index, was observed in IBD patients compared with their healthy co-twins. Because patients received different immunosuppressive treatments, the repertoires may have picked up extra background noise and variability between individuals. No difference in repertoire similarity was observed between concordant and discordant twins, possibly owing to limited statistical power.

Receptors were amplified or captured by 5' RACE. For each TCR library, roughly 3,600 ng of total RNA was used. For each sample, cDNA was synthesized in eight separate reactions using SMARTScribe reverse transcriptase. During cDNA synthesis, unique molecular identifiers containing a 6-nucleotide sample barcode were introduced by template switching. TCRalpha and TCRbeta cDNA was amplified by two nested PCRs of around 16 and 10 cycles, with bead purification after each PCR. Before amplification, the cDNA was treated with uracil DNA-glycosylase and purified using the QIAquick PCR purification kit. The second PCR added Illumina TruSeq-compatible adapters along with sample-specific barcodes. Library quality and concentration were assessed using TapeStation and Qubit, and 4.5 to 5.5 ng of each library was pooled. The pooled libraries were sequenced with 2 x 100 bp reads and custom sequencing primers on an Illumina HiSeq2500 single-index Rapid Run. The original pipeline was this. MiGEC version 1.2.6 was used for UMI-based consensus assembly, which corrected PCR and sequencing errors. MiXCR version 2.1.1 handled V(D)J alignment, clonotype assembly and CDR3 extraction. Gene usage, clonotype sharing and MAIT/NKT TCR abundance were normalised by analysing the top 1000, 10 000 and 20 000 clonotypes per sample. After downsampling to 27 000 UMIs, diversity was calculated as the inverse Simpson index using the vegan R package. Statistical testing used paired Mann-Whitney U tests on the discordant twin pairs and applied Benjamini-Hochberg correction for multiple testing. After TCRdb reprocessed the reads, each CDR3 protein sequence was kept as one row, without DNA. TCRdb, not the original authors, processed these V and J calls. This sample's listing comprises about 110,000 distinct CDR3 sequences. About an eighth of the sample is held by the ten biggest clonotypes.

The CDR3 contains 13 residues, cysteine and phenylalanine counted. Only the protein is available. Worth noting for this clonotype: Its antigen target is currently unknown.

From each donor, a roughly 2.5 ml peripheral blood sample was collected into PAXgene tubes and stored at -80 degrees C. Without T cell sorting, total RNA was isolated from whole blood using the PAXgene blood miRNA kit on an automated QIAcube. Peripheral blood from monozygotic twin pairs concordant or discordant for inflammatory bowel disease was subjected to deep TCRalpha and TCRbeta repertoire profiling with unique molecular barcoding. Smoking habits were recorded for all twin pairs, and individuals were classified as current, former or never smokers. This receptor was identified in a human donor with ulcerative colitis or Crohn's disease, or a healthy co-twin of an affected twin (not recorded which). Material: blood. The rearranged segments are TRBV12-3 or TRBV12-4 and TRBJ2-1; TCRdb returns TRBD2, unconfirmable since there is no DNA. The CDR3 reads CASSLGTDNEQFF.